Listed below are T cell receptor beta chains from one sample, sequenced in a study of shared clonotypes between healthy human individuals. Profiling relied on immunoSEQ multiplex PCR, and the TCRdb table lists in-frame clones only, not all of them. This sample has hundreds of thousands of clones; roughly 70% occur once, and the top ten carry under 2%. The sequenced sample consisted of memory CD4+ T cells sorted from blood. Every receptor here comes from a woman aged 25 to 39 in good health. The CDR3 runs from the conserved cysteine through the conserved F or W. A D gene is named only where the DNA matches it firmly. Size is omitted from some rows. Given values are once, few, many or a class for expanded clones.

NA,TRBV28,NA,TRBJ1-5,CASRRQGGYNQPQHF,TGTGCCAGCAGAAGGCAGGGAGGTTACAATCAGCCCCAGCATTTT
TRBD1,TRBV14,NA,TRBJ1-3,CASSQVQGASGNTIYF,TGTGCCAGCAGCCAAGTACAGGGGGCTTCTGGAAACACCATATATTTT
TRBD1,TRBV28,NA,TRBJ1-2,CASSLEGASYGYTF,TGTGCCAGCAGTCTCGAGGGGGCTTCCTATGGCTACACCTTC
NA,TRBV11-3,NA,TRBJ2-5,CASSLGGAIGGETQYF,TGTGCCAGCAGCTTAGGGGGAGCGATCGGAGGAGAGACCCAGTACTTC
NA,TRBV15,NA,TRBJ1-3,CATSRGRGAGNTIYF,TGTGCCACCAGCAGAGGGCGGGGTGCTGGAAACACCATATATTTT
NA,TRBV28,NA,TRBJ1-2,CASKTQGNYGYTF,TGTGCCAGCAAAACACAGGGAAACTATGGCTACACCTTC
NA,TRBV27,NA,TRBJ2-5,CASSPHLKETQYF,TGTGCCAGCAGTCCTCACCTCAAAGAGACCCAGTACTTC
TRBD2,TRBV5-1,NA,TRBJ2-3,CASSLVASGSYTDTQYF,TGCGCCAGCAGCTTGGTGGCTAGCGGGAGTTACACAGATACGCAGTATTTT
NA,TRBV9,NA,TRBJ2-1,CASSVGATGPNEQFF,TGTGCCAGCAGCGTAGGTGCGACGGGTCCAAATGAGCAGTTCTTC
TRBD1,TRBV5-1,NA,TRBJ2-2,CASSLQGAHTGELFF,TGCGCCAGCAGCTTGCAGGGGGCACACACCGGGGAGCTGTTTTTT
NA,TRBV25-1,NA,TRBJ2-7,CASSIGYEQYF,TGTGCCAGCAGTATCGGTTACGAGCAGTACTTC
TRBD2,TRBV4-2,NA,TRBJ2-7,CASSQDGLAGPYEQYF,TGTGCCAGCAGCCAAGATGGACTAGCGGGACCCTACGAGCAGTACTTC
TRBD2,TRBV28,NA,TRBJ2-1,CASTPGTSGSNEQFF,TGTGCCAGCACCCCAGGGACTAGCGGGAGCAATGAGCAGTTCTTC
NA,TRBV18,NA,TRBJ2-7,CASSLGTALREQYF,TGTGCCAGCTCACTCGGGACGGCCCTACGAGAGCAGTACTTC
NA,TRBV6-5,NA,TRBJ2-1,CASSYVSGNNEQFF,TGTGCCAGCAGTTACGTCTCCGGAAACAATGAGCAGTTCTTC
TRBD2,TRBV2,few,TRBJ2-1,CASTLIAGGNEQFF,TGTGCCAGCACGCTAATAGCGGGAGGCAATGAGCAGTTCTTC
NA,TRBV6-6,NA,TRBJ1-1,CASRADVVEAFF,TGTGCCAGCAGGGCGGACGTTGTTGAAGCTTTCTTT
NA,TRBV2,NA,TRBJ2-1,CASRDRTWGKDEQFF,TGTGCCAGCAGAGACAGGACCTGGGGTAAGGATGAGCAGTTCTTC
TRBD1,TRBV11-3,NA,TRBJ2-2,CASSSGTGWTGELFF,TGTGCCAGCAGTTCAGGGACAGGTTGGACCGGGGAGCTGTTTTTT
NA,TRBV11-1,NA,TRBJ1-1,CASSLEVRDRPAFF,TGTGCCAGCAGCTTAGAGGTTAGGGACCGCCCGGCTTTCTTT